This T cell receptor (beta chain) was recorded in a study of cytomegalovirus exposure and HLA in healthy donors. General study points: In a later analysis, TCR beta V- and J-gene trimming showed a link to a missense DCLRE1C variant.

For this clone: What it binds is not known.

CDR1 and CDR2 (germline): LNHDA, SQIVND (reference sequence). The CDR3 loop spans 15 amino acids. V shed 9 bases and J shed 0 bases, with 18 bases lying between them. With 60 Vbeta and 13 Jbeta primers, the PCR was carried out. In the original processing: In a later analysis, 8.5 million to 14 million of tens of millions of unique beta chains occurred in at least two donors. Measured with immunoSEQ multiplex PCR; TCRdb has only the in-frame clones, and not every one. That table gives V, J and clone size, and the DNA gave D and trimming. The table has 200,000 to 250,000 clones, 70% to 80% seen once. This sequence originates from a woman aged 55-69 years in good health and CMV-seropositive. The sequenced material came from PBMCs. This chain connects TRBV19 to TRBJ2-7; no definite D call. The CDR3 sequence: CASLTYGSSSYEQYF. CDR3 DNA sequence: TGTGCCAGCTTAACTTACGGGTCCAGCTCCTACGAGCAGTACTTC.